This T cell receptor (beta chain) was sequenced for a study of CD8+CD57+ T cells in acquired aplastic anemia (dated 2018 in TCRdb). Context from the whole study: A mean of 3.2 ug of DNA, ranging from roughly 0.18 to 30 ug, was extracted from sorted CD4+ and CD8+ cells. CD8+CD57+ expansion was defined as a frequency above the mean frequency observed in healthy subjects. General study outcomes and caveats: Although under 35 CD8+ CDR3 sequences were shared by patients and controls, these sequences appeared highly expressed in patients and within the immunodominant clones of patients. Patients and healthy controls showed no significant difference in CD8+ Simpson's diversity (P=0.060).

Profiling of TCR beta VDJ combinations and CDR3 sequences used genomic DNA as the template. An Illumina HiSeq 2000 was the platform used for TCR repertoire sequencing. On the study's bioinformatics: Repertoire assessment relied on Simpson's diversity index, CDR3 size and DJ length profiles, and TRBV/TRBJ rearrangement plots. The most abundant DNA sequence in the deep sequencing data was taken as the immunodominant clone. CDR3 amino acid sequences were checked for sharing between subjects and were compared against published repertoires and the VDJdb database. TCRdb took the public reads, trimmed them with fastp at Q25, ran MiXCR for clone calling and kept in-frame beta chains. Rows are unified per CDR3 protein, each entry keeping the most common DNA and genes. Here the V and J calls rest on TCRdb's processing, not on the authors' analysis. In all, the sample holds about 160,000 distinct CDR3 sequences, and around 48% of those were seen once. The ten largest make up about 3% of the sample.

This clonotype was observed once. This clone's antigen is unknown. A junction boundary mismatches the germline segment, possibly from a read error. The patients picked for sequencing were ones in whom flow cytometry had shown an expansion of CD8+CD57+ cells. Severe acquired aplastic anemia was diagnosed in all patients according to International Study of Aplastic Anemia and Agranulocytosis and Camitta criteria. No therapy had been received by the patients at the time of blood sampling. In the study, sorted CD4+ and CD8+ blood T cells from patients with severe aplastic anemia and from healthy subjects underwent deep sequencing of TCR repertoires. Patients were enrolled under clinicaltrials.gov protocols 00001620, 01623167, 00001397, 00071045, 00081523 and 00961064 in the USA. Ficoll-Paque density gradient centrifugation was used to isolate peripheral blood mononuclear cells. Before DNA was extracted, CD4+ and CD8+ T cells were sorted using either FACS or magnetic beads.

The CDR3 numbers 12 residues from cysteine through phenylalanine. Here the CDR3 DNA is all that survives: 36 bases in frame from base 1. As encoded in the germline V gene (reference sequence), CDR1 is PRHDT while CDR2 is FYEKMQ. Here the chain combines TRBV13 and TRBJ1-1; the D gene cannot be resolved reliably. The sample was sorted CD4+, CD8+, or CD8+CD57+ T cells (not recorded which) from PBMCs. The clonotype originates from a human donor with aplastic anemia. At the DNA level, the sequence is TGTGCCAGCAGCCCCTACCGCGCTGAAGCCTTCTTT. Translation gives CASSPYRAEAFF.